The clone carrying this T cell receptor (beta chain) occurred a few times. This sample is part of a study of human T cells and chemical hapten exposure. TCRdb called the RACE reads again in MiXCR, with one record for every CDR3 protein. Seen here are around 110,000 distinct CDR3 sequences, 9.5% to 13% observed once, and the top ten hold around 1.5%. Time point meaning: patch test 1, 2 weeks after DPC sensitization. Treatment described: therapeutic diphenylcyclopropenone sensitization with weekly scalp DPC. This material consisted of whole blood, taken in connection with sensitization to the hapten diphenylcyclopropenone (DPC). The sequence was collected from a woman in her forties or fifties with alopecia areata. Some clones in this sample may be carry-over from other donors' samples.

CDR3 nucleotide sequence: TGTGCCAGCAGCTTAAGGGGACAGGGTAATGAAAAACTGTTTTTT. This codes for CASSLRGQGNEKLFF. The chain is built from TRBV7-8 and TRBJ1-4; TRBD1 aligns across 9 bases. The CDR3 contains 15 residues. The trim removed 2 bases at V and 4 bases at J, leaving 2 bases unmatched. Germline CDR1 is SGHVS and CDR2 is FQNEAQ.